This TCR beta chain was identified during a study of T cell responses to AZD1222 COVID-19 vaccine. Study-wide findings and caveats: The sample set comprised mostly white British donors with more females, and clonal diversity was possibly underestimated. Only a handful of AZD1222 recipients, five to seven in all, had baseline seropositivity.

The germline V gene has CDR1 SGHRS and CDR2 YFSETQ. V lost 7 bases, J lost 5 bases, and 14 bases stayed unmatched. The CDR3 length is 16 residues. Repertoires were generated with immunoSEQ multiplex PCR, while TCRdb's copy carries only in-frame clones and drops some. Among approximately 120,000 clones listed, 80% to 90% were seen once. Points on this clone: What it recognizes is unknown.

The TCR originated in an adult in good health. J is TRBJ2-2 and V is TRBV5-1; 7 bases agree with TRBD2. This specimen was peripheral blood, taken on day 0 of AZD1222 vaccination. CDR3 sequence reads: CASLSLSGGKTGELFF. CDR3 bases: TGCGCCAGCCTAAGCCTCTCGGGAGGAAAAACCGGGGAGCTGTTTTTT.